The sample holds a few counts of the clone carrying this T cell receptor beta chain. As yet, its antigen is unknown. Primers used in a second PCR of roughly 6 to 11 cycles were a sample-barcoded 5' primer and a J-beta primer mix. TCRdb reprocessed the 5' RACE reads with MiXCR, giving one entry per CDR3 protein. The sample contains about 1.1 million distinct CDR3 sequences, more than 30% of which appear only once. The source of the sample is a study of blood T cells in healthy people across ages. The CDR3 contains 14 residues. In germline, CDR1 is ENHRY, CDR2 SYGVKD. J gave up 6 bases and V 10 bases, and 9 bases lay outside the gene matches. Study conclusions and caveats: Estimates based on one million T cells were treated as lower bounds.

Specimen: blood. This receptor was obtained from a young man in good health. The rearrangement links TRBV10-3 to TRBJ1-6; 7 nucleotides line up with TRBD1. The CDR3 sequence is CANNAQGPNSPLHF. The CDR3 region has the DNA TGTGCCAATAACGCACAGGGGCCTAATTCACCCCTCCACTTT.